The 32 T cell receptor beta chains reported below all come from one sample, sequenced in a study of response to subunit inactivated influenza vaccine. TCRdb processed the RT-PCR reads anew with MiXCR; each CDR3 protein has one entry. The table has more than 500,000 distinct CDR3 sequences, roughly 12% seen once; the top ten hold approximately 9.9%. This sample was shared with a second study, whose subject was T cells expressing NK-cell markers. That work contributes: UMIs accompanied the 5'RACE template switching by which TCR beta cDNA was made.

The material sequenced was PBMCs from blood, taken on the day of vaccination. Every receptor here comes from a man between 45 and 60 years old who received an inactivated influenza vaccine.

This clonotype has a count of ten or more. The genes are TRBV5-1 and TRBJ1-1, with 8 positions matching TRBD1. Germline V gene sequence: CDR1 SGHRS, CDR2 YFSETQ. The CDR3 runs to 15 residues. Trimming at V came to 4 bases and at J to 6 bases, leaving 11 bases not matched to a gene. The CDR3 coding sequence is TGCGCCAGCAGCACCGGACAGGGAGAGGTCGCTGAAGCTTTCTTT. Its protein product is CASSTGQGEVAEAFF.

This chain uses TRBV15 with TRBJ2-7; D is unclear. Germline CDR1 is LNHNV and CDR2 is YYDKDF (reference sequence). There are 14 residues in the CDR3. V was cut by 1 base and J by 4 bases, with 11 bases left in between. CDR3 protein: CATSRVFGQYEQYF. CDR3 nucleotide sequence: TGTGCCACCAGCAGAGTATTCGGGCAATACGAGCAGTACTTC.

V and J are TRBV7-9 and TRBJ2-3; no firm D call. Germline CDR1 is SEHNR and CDR2 is FQNEAQ (reference sequence). This CDR3 comprises 12 residues. The germline V and J ends were trimmed by 8 bases and 6 bases, with 12 bases remaining between them. The chain's CDR3 is CASALAGDTQYF. CDR3 sequence (DNA): TGTGCCAGCGCCTTGGCTGGGGATACGCAGTATTTT.

J is TRBJ2-7 and V is TRBV6-2 or TRBV6-3, with D maybe TRBD1 (6 bases). Germline lookup yields CDR1 MNHEY and CDR2 SVGEGT. The CDR3 is made up of 14 amino acids. The V end was cut by 6 bases, the J end by 3 bases, with 15 bases between. CDR3 nucleotide sequence: TGTGCCAGCAGATTCGGCAGGGGCTACTACGAGCAGTACTTC. It encodes CASRFGRGYYEQYF.

This clonotype was seen more than once but under ten times. The chain uses TRBV5-1 and TRBJ2-1; D may be TRBD1 (6 bases). The CDR3 is 15 residues long. Germline-derived CDR1 and CDR2 are SGHRS and YFSETQ. The V gene lost 4 bases and the J gene lost 10 bases, with 21 bases spanning the gap. Here the CDR3 DNA reads TGCGCCAGCAGCCCAGGACGACAGGAGTCGTCGGAGCAGTTCTTC. It translates to CASSPGRQESSEQFF.

There are a few counts of this clonotype. This chain uses TRBV28 with TRBJ1-1, with D possibly being TRBD1 (6 bases). This CDR3 contains 14 residues. The V end lost 7 bases, the J end lost 10 bases, and 22 bases lay between the germline ends. Germline V gives CDR1 MDHEN, CDR2 SYDVKM. In DNA form, the CDR3 reads TGTGCCAGCAACACCTGGCTCGTGCAGGGGCCAGCTTTCTTT. It translates to CASNTWLVQGPAFF.

The chain links TRBV20-1 to TRBJ2-1, with 11 bases that match TRBD2. Germline V gene sequence: CDR1 DFQATT, CDR2 SNEGSKA (reference sequence). Trimming took 7 bases from V and 5 from J; bases not matched to a gene: 7. The CDR3 runs to 14 residues. This CDR3 is CSGKTSGVDNEQFF. In nucleotides, the CDR3 is TGCAGTGGGAAGACTAGCGGGGTAGACAATGAGCAGTTCTTC.

V gene TRBV7-9 combines with J gene TRBJ2-3; D not certain. This CDR3 region has 15 residues. Deletions cut 5 bases from V and 1 base from J, with 13 bases between. Germline CDR1 is SEHNR and CDR2 is FQNEAQ (reference sequence). The CDR3 nucleotides are TGTGCCAGCAGCGCCGGCGGTTATGGCACAGATACGCAGTATTTT. Translating gives CASSAGGYGTDTQYF.

This clonotype has only a few counts. One end of the junction varies from germline; a read error may be responsible. The chain combines TRBV3-1 with TRBJ2-1, with TRBD2 as a possible D gene (6 bases). Looked up from germline, CDR1 is LGHDT and CDR2 is YNNKEL (reference sequence). The CDR3 contains 15 residues. Written as DNA, the CDR3 is TGTGCCAGCAGGCAAGGGCGGGGTACTTACAATGAGCAGTTCTTC. Amino acid sequence: CASRQGRGTYNEQFF.

For the CDR3, the DNA is TGCAGCGTTCGAGCGGGGTTAAACGAGCAGTACTTC. Amino acid sequence: CSVRAGLNEQYF. V and J are TRBV29-1 and TRBJ2-7, with TRBD2 identical over 7 bases. The junction had 6 bases not matched to a gene; V was cut back by 5 bases and J by 5 bases. The germline V gene has CDR1 SQVTM and CDR2 ANQGSEA. This CDR3 is built from 12 residues.

The chain uses TRBV12-3 or TRBV12-4 and TRBJ1-3; 9 nucleotides agree with TRBD1. V gave up 6 bases and J gave up 3 bases; unmatched junction bases: 0. This CDR3 contains 13 residues. The CDR3 spells CASRTGGGNTIYF. In DNA, the CDR3 is TGTGCCAGCAGGACAGGGGGTGGAAACACCATATATTTT.

This rearrangement joins TRBV12-3 or TRBV12-4 to TRBJ2-7; 8 bases line up with TRBD1. V dropped 6 bases and J dropped 2; count of bases not matched to a gene: 9. The CDR3 loop spans 15 amino acids. CDR3 in DNA: TGTGCCAGCAGCCCTTTGGGACAGGCTACCTACGAGCAGTACTTC. Amino acid sequence: CASSPLGQATYEQYF.

This clonotype was counted only a few times. This chain joins TRBV20-1 and TRBJ1-5; D might be TRBD1 (5 bases). The V end lost 0 bases, the J end lost 6 bases, and 12 bases lay between the germline ends. The germline V gene has CDR1 DFQATT and CDR2 SNEGSKA (reference sequence). The CDR3 is 14 residues long. The CDR3 loop reads CSARELSGGQPQHF. Here the CDR3 DNA reads TGCAGTGCTAGAGAATTAAGCGGGGGTCAGCCCCAGCATTTT.

This clonotype was seen just once. This chain joins TRBV7-6 and TRBJ2-3; TRBD1 might be the D (5 bases). Germline V gene data show CDR1 as SGHVS and CDR2 as FNYEAQ. Trimming took 3 bases from V and 4 from J, leaving 14 bases between them. This CDR3 contains 15 residues. CDR3 amino acids: CASSFYLTVADTQYF. As DNA, the CDR3 is TGTGCCAGCAGCTTCTATTTGACAGTCGCAGATACGCAGTATTTT.

A few counts support this clonotype. The CDR3: CASNREQDYEQFF. CDR3 coding DNA: TGTGCCAGCAACAGGGAACAGGACTATGAGCAGTTCTTC. The V and J genes are TRBV12-3 or TRBV12-4 and TRBJ2-1, with D possibly TRBD1 on 6 matching bases. V was clipped by 7 bases and J by 8 bases, with 15 bases between them. This CDR3 contains 13 residues.

The CDR3 is CATSAGTSSNEQFF. In DNA form, the CDR3 reads TGTGCCACCAGTGCCGGGACTAGCTCTAATGAGCAGTTCTTC. This chain joins TRBV24-1 and TRBJ2-1; 9 bases map to TRBD2. Germline-derived CDR1 and CDR2 are KGHDR and SFDVKD. V was clipped by 5 bases and J by 7 bases; unmatched bases: 5. This CDR3 is 14 amino acids long.

The J gene is TRBJ2-2, the V gene TRBV10-2; the D is unclear. This CDR3 spans 13 amino acids. CDR1 is WSHSY, CDR2 SAAADI, per germline. The V and J ends lost 8 bases and 3 bases respectively, with 10 bases between them. Here the CDR3 reads CASLKEDTGELFF. The CDR3 nucleotides read TGCGCCAGCCTCAAAGAGGACACCGGGGAGCTGTTTTTT.

This clonotype was seen at least ten times. The chain couples TRBV12-3 or TRBV12-4 to TRBJ2-3, with D tentatively TRBD2 (5 bases). Trimming stripped 3 bases from V and 6 bases from J, with 13 bases between. The CDR3 has 14 amino acids. CDR3 sequence reads: CASSFVLAVDTQYF. The CDR3 DNA follows: TGTGCCAGCAGTTTCGTCCTAGCTGTGGATACGCAGTATTTT.

This clonotype has only a few counts. This rearrangement joins TRBV20-1 to TRBJ1-6; D is possibly TRBD1 (6 bases). CDR3 length: 14 residues. Germline V lookup: CDR1 DFQATT, CDR2 SNEGSKA (reference sequence). Trimming removed 1 base from V and 9 bases from J, with 13 bases in between. The CDR3 region is CSARVGGLGSPLHF. The CDR3 DNA sequence: TGCAGTGCTAGAGTCGGGGGGCTAGGTTCACCCCTCCACTTT.

There are a few counts of this clonotype. The chain recombines TRBV6-6 with TRBJ2-1, with a weak D call TRBD1 (6 bases). Per germline, CDR1 MNHNY and CDR2 SVGAGI (reference sequence). The CDR3 has 13 amino acids. V gave up 5 bases and J gave up 7 bases, with 12 bases separating them. CDR3 DNA: TGTGCCAGCAGTGAGCTAGGACAGAATGAGCAGTTCTTC. This translates into CASSELGQNEQFF.

This clonotype has a count of ten or more. Written as DNA, the CDR3 is TGTGCCAGCAGCTCAACCATATTGGTTAGCGACAATGAGCAGTTCTTC. The encoded protein is CASSSTILVSDNEQFF. The gene calls are TRBV7-9 and TRBJ2-1, with D maybe TRBD2 (5 bases). Germline V gene data show CDR1 as SEHNR and CDR2 as FQNEAQ (reference sequence). The length of the CDR3 is 16 residues. V was cut by 4 bases and J by 5 bases, with 18 bases left in between.

This clonotype occurred many times. The rearrangement links TRBV28 to TRBJ1-4, with D possibly TRBD1 on 5 matching bases. From germline, CDR1 is MDHEN and CDR2 SYDVKM. The CDR3 runs to 16 residues. V was pared by 6 bases and J by 5 bases, with 19 bases between. The CDR3 reads CASSPLGLGDNEKLFF. CDR3 nucleotide sequence: TGTGCCAGCAGCCCCCTTGGGTTGGGGGACAATGAAAAACTGTTTTTT.

This clonotype was found a few times. This rearrangement joins TRBV12-3 or TRBV12-4 to TRBJ2-1; D is ambiguous. This CDR3 has 13 amino acids. The V end lost 2 bases, the J end lost 7 bases, and 9 bases lay between the germline ends. DNA for the CDR3: TGTGCCAGCAGTTTATTTTTGGGGAATGAGCAGTTCTTC. This translates into CASSLFLGNEQFF.

V is TRBV12-3 or TRBV12-4 and J is TRBJ2-1, with 12 bases identical to TRBD2. The CDR3 is 15 residues long. Losses at the gene ends were 6 bases for V and 12 bases for J; bases not matched to a gene: 12. Here the CDR3 DNA reads TGTGCCAGCAGCAGAGTGACTAGCGGGGGAGGACGGCAGTTCTTC. Residues: CASSRVTSGGGRQFF.

This chain joins TRBV12-3 or TRBV12-4 and TRBJ2-1; 7 bases are shared with TRBD2. V gave up 5 bases and J gave up 4 bases; unmatched junction bases: 5. The CDR3 runs 14 residues. CDR3 in DNA: TGTGCCAGCAGTAAAGCGGGACCATACAATGAGCAGTTCTTC. Protein: CASSKAGPYNEQFF.

This clonotype was counted at least ten times. The chain combines TRBV25-1 with TRBJ1-6; D gene unclear. CDR1 and CDR2 (germline): MGHDK, SYGVNS. CDR3 length: 15 residues. Trimming stripped 3 bases from V and 8 bases from J, with 14 bases between. The CDR3 region has the DNA TGTGCCAGCAGTGAGGACGGGGTTTTGGATTCACCCCTCCACTTT. Residues: CASSEDGVLDSPLHF.

This clonotype was counted many times. V and J are TRBV5-6 and TRBJ1-2, with 9 bases fitting TRBD1. The germline V gene has CDR1 SGHDT and CDR2 YYEEEE. V dropped 0 bases and J dropped 7; count of bases not matched to a gene: 7. The length of the CDR3 is 15 residues. This chain's CDR3 is CASSLGGTGPFGYTF. For the CDR3, the DNA is TGTGCCAGCAGCTTGGGTGGGACAGGGCCCTTTGGCTACACCTTC. Variable domain in full (rest from reference TRBV5-6 and TRBJ1-2): DAGVTQSPTHLIKTRGQQVTLRCSPKSGHDTVSWYQQALGQGPQFIFQYYEEEERQRGNFPDRFSGHQFPNYSSELNVNALLLGDSALYLCASSLGGTGPFGYTFGSGTRLTVV.

This clonotype has a handful of counts. The gene calls are TRBV10-3 and TRBJ1-2; perhaps TRBD1 as D (5 bases). Germline lookup yields CDR1 ENHRY and CDR2 SYGVKD. Trimming took off 8 bases at V and 2 bases at J, with 9 bases between the two ends. The CDR3 has 12 amino acids. DNA for the CDR3: TGTGCCATCCGGGGGGAGAACTATGGCTACACCTTC. It specifies CAIRGENYGYTF.

CDR3 protein: CASSRSINRVQETQYF. Here the CDR3 DNA reads TGTGCCAGCAGCCGTTCAATAAACAGGGTGCAAGAGACCCAGTACTTC. The chain carries TRBV4-2 and TRBJ2-5, with a tentative D call TRBD1 (6 bases). CDR1 is LGHNA and CDR2 is YNFKEQ in the germline V gene. CDR3 length: 16 amino acids. V lost 4 bases to trimming and J lost 2 bases, with 17 bases between them.

This clonotype occurred a few times. The V call is TRBV25-1, the J call TRBJ2-1, with no clear D. V lost 6 bases, J lost 11 bases, and 17 bases lay in between. The V gene's germline CDR1 is MGHDK and CDR2 SYGVNS. The CDR3 length is 13 residues. Written as DNA, the CDR3 is TGTGCCAGCAGGATGCAAACGGGTCCCAAGCAGTTCTTC. Translating it yields CASRMQTGPKQFF.

The rearrangement links TRBV30 to TRBJ2-6; 8 bases line up with TRBD1. V shed 3 bases, J shed 1 base, and the junction held 8 bases outside the gene matches. CDR1 GTSNPN and CDR2 SVGIG come from the germline V gene (reference sequence). This CDR3 region has 17 residues. The CDR3, as DNA: TGTGCCTGGAGCCCAGGGGGCTTCTGGTCTGGGGCCAACGTCCTGACTTTC. It codes for CAWSPGGFWSGANVLTF.

This clonotype came up a few times. The V gene is TRBV13, the J gene TRBJ2-1; 11 nucleotides line up with TRBD2. Trimming at V came to 5 bases and at J to 2 bases, leaving 11 bases not matched to a gene. Per germline, CDR1 PRHDT and CDR2 FYEKMQ (reference sequence). CDR3 length: 18 residues. The DNA of the CDR3 is TGTGCCAGCAGCCCCGAAACCTTAGCGGGAGGGGCCTACAATGAGCAGTTCTTC. It yields the protein CASSPETLAGGAYNEQFF.